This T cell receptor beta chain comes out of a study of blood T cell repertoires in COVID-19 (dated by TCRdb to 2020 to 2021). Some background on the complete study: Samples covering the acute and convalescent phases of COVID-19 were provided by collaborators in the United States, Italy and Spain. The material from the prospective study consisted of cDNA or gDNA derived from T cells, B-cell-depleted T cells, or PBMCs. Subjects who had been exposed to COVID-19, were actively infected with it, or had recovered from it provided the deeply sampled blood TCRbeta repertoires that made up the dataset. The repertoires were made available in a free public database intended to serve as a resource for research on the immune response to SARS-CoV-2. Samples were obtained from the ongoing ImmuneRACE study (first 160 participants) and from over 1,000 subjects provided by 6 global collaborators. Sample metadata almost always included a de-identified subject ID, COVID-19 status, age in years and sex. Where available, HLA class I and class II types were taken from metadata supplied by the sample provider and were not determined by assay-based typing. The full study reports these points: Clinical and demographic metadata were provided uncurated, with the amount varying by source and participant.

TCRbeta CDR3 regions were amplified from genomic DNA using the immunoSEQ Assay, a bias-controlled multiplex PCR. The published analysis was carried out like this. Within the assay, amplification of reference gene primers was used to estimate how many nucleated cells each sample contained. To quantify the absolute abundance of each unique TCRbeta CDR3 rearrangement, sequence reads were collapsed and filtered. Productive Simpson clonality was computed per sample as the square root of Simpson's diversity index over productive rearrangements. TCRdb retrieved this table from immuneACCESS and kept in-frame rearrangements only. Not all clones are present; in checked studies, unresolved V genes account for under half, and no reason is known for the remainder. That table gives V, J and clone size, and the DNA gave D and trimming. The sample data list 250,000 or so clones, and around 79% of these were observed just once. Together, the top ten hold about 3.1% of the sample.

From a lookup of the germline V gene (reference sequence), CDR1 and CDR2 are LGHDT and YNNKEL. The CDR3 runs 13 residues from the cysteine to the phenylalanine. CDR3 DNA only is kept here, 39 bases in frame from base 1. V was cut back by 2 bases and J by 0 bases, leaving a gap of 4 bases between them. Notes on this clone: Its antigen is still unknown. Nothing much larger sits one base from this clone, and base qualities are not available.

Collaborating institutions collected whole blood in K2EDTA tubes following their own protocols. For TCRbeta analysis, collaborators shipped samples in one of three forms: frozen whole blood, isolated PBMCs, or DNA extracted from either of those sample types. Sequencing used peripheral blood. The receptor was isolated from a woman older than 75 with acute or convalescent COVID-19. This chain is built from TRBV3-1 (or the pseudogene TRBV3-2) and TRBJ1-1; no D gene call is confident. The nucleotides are TGTGCCAGCAGCCAAATCGTGAACACTGAAGCTTTCTTT. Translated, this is CASSQIVNTEAFF.